The rows below give T cell receptor beta chains drawn from one sample of a study of cytomegalovirus exposure and HLA in healthy donors. Data came from immunoSEQ multiplex PCR; TCRdb stores just in-frame clones and leaves some out. Of around 150,000 clones listed, about three quarters are singletons. Material: PBMCs. Source of these receptors: a woman between 40 and 50 years old in good health and CMV-seropositive. CDR3s include the opening cysteine and the closing phenylalanine or tryptophan. A D gene is named only where the DNA matches it firmly. For some rows the clone size is stated as once, few or many, or as a class when expanded; others skip it.

size	D	V	length	J	DNA	CDR3
once	TRBD1	TRBV7-9	15	TRBJ1-5	TGTGCCAGCAGCTTAGGGGACAGAATTGACCAGCCCCAGCATTTT	CASSLGDRIDQPQHF
once	NA	TRBV7-9	13	TRBJ1-4	TGTGCCAGCGCCGGTGAGGGCAATGAAAAACTGTTTTTT	CASAGEGNEKLFF
once	NA	TRBV27	15	TRBJ1-5	TGTGCCAGCACTCTTCCCGGGATAAGCAATCAGCCCCAGCATTTT	CASTLPGISNQPQHF
NA	TRBD1	TRBV28	15	TRBJ2-3	TGTGCCAGCAGCTTCTCGAGGGGGCGGACAGATACGCAGTATTTT	CASSFSRGRTDTQYF
NA	TRBD2	TRBV28	16	TRBJ2-3	TGTGCCAGCAGTACTCTAGCGGGGGCCCGCACAGATACGCAGTATTTT	CASSTLAGARTDTQYF
NA	NA	TRBV6-6	14	TRBJ2-5	TGTGCCAGCAGTTATAATACTGGTATAGAGACCCAGTACTTC	CASSYNTGIETQYF
NA	NA	TRBV6-5	12	TRBJ1-2	TGTGCCAGCAGGGGGAGTAACTATGGCTACACCTTC	CASRGSNYGYTF
NA	TRBD1	TRBV7-9	15	TRBJ1-3	TGTGCCAGCAGCGCGACCGGGACAGGCGGAAACACCATATATTTT	CASSATGTGGNTIYF
NA	TRBD2	TRBV27	15	TRBJ2-7	TGTGCCAGCAGTTTAGGGACTAGCGGGACTTACGAGCAGTACTTC	CASSLGTSGTYEQYF
NA	TRBD1	TRBV27	17	TRBJ1-5	TGTGCCAGCAGTCGACAGGGGGAATCAAATCTTCATCAGCCCCAGCATTTT	CASSRQGESNLHQPQHF
NA	NA	TRBV5-6	16	TRBJ2-2	TGTGCCAGCAGCGCCGCCCCCAGCGGGCCTACCGGGGAGCTGTTTTTT	CASSAAPSGPTGELFF
NA	TRBD2	TRBV11-2	14	TRBJ2-1	TGTGCCAGCATCCGGGGGACTACCTACAATGAGCAGTTCTTC	CASIRGTTYNEQFF
NA	TRBD2	TRBV30	14	TRBJ2-3	TGTGCCTGGAGTGTCCGGACTAGCCCAGATACGCAGTATTTT	CAWSVRTSPDTQYF
NA	TRBD1	TRBV5-5	17	TRBJ1-2	TGTGCCAGCAGCTCCCCGGGACAGGAGGCCTCTAACTATGGCTACACCTTC	CASSSPGQEASNYGYTF
NA	TRBD2	TRBV5-1	15	TRBJ2-7	TGCGCCAGCAGCAGCTCCTTCCGGGGGGGCAACGAGCAGTACTTC	CASSSSFRGGNEQYF
NA	NA	TRBV5-1	14	TRBJ2-7	TGCGCCAGCAGCCTCACGACAGGAACCTACGAGCAGTACTTC	CASSLTTGTYEQYF
NA	TRBD1	TRBV7-6	14	TRBJ2-5	TGTGCCAGCAGCTTCCTGACAGGGGGGGAGACCCAGTACTTC	CASSFLTGGETQYF
NA	TRBD2	TRBV29-1	14	TRBJ2-5	TGCAGCGTGTCACTAGCGGACCCCCAAGAGACCCAGTACTTC	CSVSLADPQETQYF
once	TRBD1	TRBV7-9	16	TRBJ1-3	TGTTCCAGCAGCTTTGGGGGACAGGTCCTTGGAAACACCATATATTTT	CSSSFGGQVLGNTIYF
NA	NA	TRBV2	14	TRBJ1-2	TGTGCCAGCAGTGAGGGAGGTACCGGCTATGGCTACACCTTC	CASSEGGTGYGYTF
NA	TRBD1	TRBV30	15	TRBJ1-6	TGTGCCTGGAGTGTACGAGGGCAGGGGGCAAGTCCACTCCACTTT	CAWSVRGQGASPLHF
NA	NA	TRBV2	14	TRBJ2-7	TGTGCCAGCAGTGAAGCGGCCACCTCCTACGAGCAGTACTTC	CASSEAATSYEQYF
NA	NA	TRBV6-5	15	TRBJ1-2	TGTGCCAGCAGTTACTCGAGGGAAGCTAACTATGGCTACACCTTC	CASSYSREANYGYTF
NA	TRBD1	TRBV19	17	TRBJ1-1	TGTGCCAGTAGTAACCCTGGACAGGGAAGAGGGGACACTGAAGCTTTCTTT	CASSNPGQGRGDTEAFF
NA	NA	TRBV29-1	12	TRBJ2-7	TGCAGCGCCTCGGACTGGTCCTACGAGCAGTACTTC	CSASDWSYEQYF
NA	TRBD1	TRBV5-1	15	TRBJ2-2	TGCGCCAGCAGCGATTCACAGGGGGCCGCCGGGGAGCTGTTTTTT	CASSDSQGAAGELFF
few	TRBD2	TRBV11-3	17	TRBJ2-7	TGTGCCAGCAGCCCAGGGACTAGCGGGAGGAGTCCCTACGAGCAGTACTTC	CASSPGTSGRSPYEQYF
NA	NA	TRBV6-1	14	TRBJ1-6	TGTGCCAGCAGTGAAGGGCAGTATAATTCACCCCTCCACTTT	CASSEGQYNSPLHF
NA	TRBD1	TRBV4-1	16	TRBJ1-2	TGCGCCAGCAGCCGAATCAAGACGGGACAGGGATATGGCTACACCTTC	CASSRIKTGQGYGYTF
NA	NA	TRBV6-1	13	TRBJ2-7	TGTGCCAGCAGTCTAGATACCCCCTACGAGCAGTACTTC	CASSLDTPYEQYF
NA	NA	TRBV4-2	13	TRBJ2-7	TGTGCCAGCAGCCAAGATCCTTACTACGAGCAGTACTTC	CASSQDPYYEQYF